The 10 T cell receptor beta chains reported below all come from one sample, sequenced in a study of cytomegalovirus exposure and HLA in healthy donors. Profiled with immunoSEQ multiplex PCR; TCRdb holds only in-frame clones, not every one. The sample includes just under 150,000 clones, about 87% seen only once; the top ten take roughly 4.3%. Sequencing was performed on PBMCs. The receptor source for this set is a man younger than 35 in good health and CMV-seropositive.

The V and J genes are TRBV30 and TRBJ2-3, with D perhaps TRBD1 (5 bases). V dropped 4 bases and J dropped 4 bases, with 18 bases sitting between them. This CDR3 is built from 15 residues. CDR1 GTSNPN and CDR2 SVGIG come from the germline V gene (reference sequence). CDR3 loop: CAWMSLQGLSDTQYF. The CDR3 nucleotides are TGTGCCTGGATGTCCCTCCAGGGCTTGTCAGATACGCAGTATTTT.

The J gene is TRBJ2-2, the V gene TRBV5-1; D might be TRBD1 (7 bases). V shed 3 bases and J shed 6 bases, with 18 bases lying between them. This CDR3 spans 16 amino acids. Germline CDR1 SGHRS, CDR2 YFSETQ. The CDR3 sequence is CASSSTSRGTAGELFF. As DNA, the CDR3 is TGCGCCAGCAGCTCCACTAGCAGGGGGACGGCCGGGGAGCTGTTTTTT.

The gene calls are TRBV2 and TRBJ2-2; 10 bases agree with TRBD1. J gave up 2 bases and V 6 bases, and 9 bases lay outside the gene matches. Germline-derived CDR1 and CDR2 are SNHLY and FYNNEI. CDR3 length: 17 amino acids. DNA for the CDR3: TGTGCCAGCAGGCGAACGACAGGGGGCGGAAACACCGGGGAGCTGTTTTTT. It translates to CASRRTTGGGNTGELFF.

The chain carries TRBV18 and TRBJ1-5; D gene unclear. CDR3 size: 14 residues. Trimming removed 6 bases from V and 1 base from J, with 10 bases in between. CDR1 and CDR2 (germline): KGHSH, LQKENI. The DNA for the CDR3 is TGTGCCAGCTCGTCCGGGTACAGCAATCAGCCCCAGCATTTT. This gives the protein CASSSGYSNQPQHF.

The chain has TRBV7-7 and TRBJ2-5; 15 nucleotides match TRBD2. V trimming: 4 bases; J trimming: 5 bases; junction bases outside the gene matches: 5. The germline CDR1 and CDR2 sequences are SSHAT and FNYEAQ (reference sequence). The CDR3 has 16 amino acids. The CDR3 loop reads CASSSGGLAGGETQYF. CDR3 nucleotides: TGTGCCAGCAGCTCCGGGGGACTAGCGGGAGGTGAGACCCAGTACTTC.

The J gene is TRBJ2-7, the V gene TRBV28; TRBD1 agrees at 7 bases. Germline V gene lookup returns CDR1 MDHEN and CDR2 SYDVKM. The CDR3 contains 14 residues. J gave up 6 bases and V 4 bases, and 9 bases lay outside the gene matches. CDR3 coding DNA: TGTGCCAGCAGTTCCCGGGACAGCGGAGGCGAGCAGTACTTC. Translated: CASSSRDSGGEQYF.

V and J are TRBV5-6 and TRBJ1-2; no reliable D call. V was pared by 5 bases and J by 5 bases, with 13 bases between. Germline lookup yields CDR1 SGHDT and CDR2 YYEEEE. The CDR3 runs to 13 residues. This CDR3 reads CASRPGRTYGYTF. The CDR3 region has the DNA TGTGCCAGCAGGCCGGGAAGGACGTATGGCTACACCTTC.

The chain is built from TRBV27 and TRBJ2-7; TRBD1 aligns across 7 bases. The CDR3 is made up of 14 amino acids. Germline V gene sequence: CDR1 MNHEY, CDR2 SMNVEV (reference sequence). V was clipped by 3 bases and J by 3 bases; unmatched bases: 5. The CDR3 DNA reads as TGTGCCAGCAGTTTCGGACAGGCCGGCTACGAGCAGTACTTC. It codes for CASSFGQAGYEQYF.

V and J are TRBV7-9 and TRBJ1-5, with 9 bases identical to TRBD1. The germline V gene encodes CDR1 SEHNR and CDR2 FQNEAQ (reference sequence). Trimming cost V 2 bases and J 8 bases; bases outside gene matches: 1. The CDR3 is made up of 13 amino acids. The CDR3 nucleotides read TGTGCCAGCAGCTTAACAGGGGGCAAGCCCCAGCATTTT. Protein product: CASSLTGGKPQHF.

The rearrangement links TRBV4-2 to TRBJ1-6; maybe TRBD1 (5 bases). CDR1 and CDR2 (germline): LGHNA, YNFKEQ. V lost 2 bases to trimming and J lost 0 bases, with 11 bases between them. The CDR3 consists of 17 residues. The CDR3 DNA is TGTGCCAGCAGCCAATCGGGGGTGATCTCCTATAATTCACCCCTCCACTTT. Translating it yields CASSQSGVISYNSPLHF.